These T cell receptor beta chains were read from a single sample in a study of cytomegalovirus exposure and HLA in healthy donors. The table came from immunoSEQ multiplex PCR; TCRdb's copy has only in-frame clones and leaves some out. The sample consists of under 150,000 clones, around 83% of them appearing once. Input material: PBMCs. The receptor set was obtained from a girl aged 2 to 10 in good health and CMV-seronegative. The CDR3 runs from the conserved cysteine through the conserved F or W. The D gene is left open where the match is weak. Expanded clones are given a class, and other clones once, few, many or no size at all.

v_gene,d_gene,j_gene,abundance,CDR3aa,CDR3nt
TRBV27,TRBD1,TRBJ2-1,.,CASSPSGGLYNEQFF,TGTGCCAGCAGTCCATCAGGGGGCCTCTACAATGAGCAGTTCTTC
TRBV7-9,TRBD2,TRBJ2-7,.,CASSLSTSGSYEQYF,TGTGCCAGCAGCTTAAGCACTAGCGGGAGTTACGAGCAGTACTTC
TRBV7-6,TRBD2,TRBJ2-1,.,CASSLYRTSGRAVDEQFF,TGTGCCAGCAGCCTCTATAGGACTAGCGGGAGGGCCGTTGATGAGCAGTTCTTC
TRBV9,.,TRBJ1-4,.,CASSPLGGNEKLFF,TGTGCCAGCAGCCCCCTGGGGGGTAATGAAAAACTGTTTTTT
TRBV5-1,TRBD1,TRBJ2-2,.,CASSFTGGALDTGELFF,TGCGCCAGCAGCTTCACAGGGGGCGCGTTGGACACCGGGGAGCTGTTTTTT
TRBV7-3,.,TRBJ2-2,.,CASSLSGTNTGELFF,TGTGCCAGCAGCTTGAGCGGGACAAACACCGGGGAGCTGTTTTTT
TRBV5-4,TRBD1,TRBJ2-6,few,CASSLGQGEPGANVLTF,TGTGCCAGCAGCTTGGGGCAGGGGGAACCTGGGGCCAACGTCCTGACTTTC
TRBV28,.,TRBJ2-7,.,CASSDLGGNDEQYF,TGTGCCAGCAGTGACCTTGGCGGGAACGACGAGCAGTACTTC
TRBV5-1,.,TRBJ2-5,once,CASSLEVLKGQETQYF,TGCGCCAGCAGCTTGGAGGTGTTGAAGGGGCAAGAGACCCAGTACTTC
TRBV28,TRBD1,TRBJ2-7,.,CASTIRQGGPYEQYF,TGTGCCAGCACCATAAGACAGGGGGGGCCCTACGAGCAGTACTTC
TRBV6-5,TRBD1,TRBJ2-3,.,CASSYGRDRGRDTQYF,TGTGCCAGCAGTTACGGTCGGGACAGGGGGAGGGATACGCAGTATTTT
TRBV4-1,.,TRBJ1-4,few,CASSQARQVPTNEKLFF,TGCGCCAGCAGCCAAGCCAGACAGGTTCCAACTAATGAAAAACTGTTTTTT
TRBV6-6,.,TRBJ1-1,few,CASSYDRNTEAFF,TGTGCCAGCAGTTACGACAGGAACACTGAAGCTTTCTTT
TRBV6-4,TRBD1,TRBJ1-5,.,CASSERDSGPQHF,TGTGCCAGCAGTGAACGGGACAGTGGGCCCCAGCATTTT
TRBV6-4,TRBD2,TRBJ2-3,few,CASSLLAGGTDTQYF,TGTGCCAGCAGTTTGCTAGCGGGAGGGACAGATACGCAGTATTTT
TRBV20-1,.,TRBJ2-1,.,CSTGDNEQFF,TGCAGTACGGGGGACAATGAGCAGTTCTTC
TRBV4-1,.,TRBJ1-5,.,CASSQLGRSNQPQHF,TGCGCCAGCAGCCAACTGGGGAGGAGCAATCAGCCCCAGCATTTT
TRBV6-6,.,TRBJ1-5,few,CASSYSGADQPQHF,TGTGCCAGCAGTTACTCGGGGGCGGATCAGCCCCAGCATTTT
TRBV6-6,TRBD1,TRBJ1-3,.,CASRTGGWTGNTIYF,TGTGCCAGCAGGACAGGGGGCTGGACTGGAAACACCATATATTTT
TRBV7-3,TRBD2,TRBJ2-3,once,CASSLDPGGDTQYF,TGTGCCAGCAGCTTAGATCCGGGGGGAGATACGCAGTATTTT
TRBV4-2,TRBD1,TRBJ2-5,.,CASSQAGTGETQYF,TGTGCCAGCAGCCAAGCCGGGACAGGAGAGACCCAGTACTTC
TRBV28,.,TRBJ2-3,.,CASSFWQGRGGDTQYF,TGTGCCAGCAGTTTCTGGCAGGGCCGGGGAGGAGATACGCAGTATTTT
TRBV7-2,TRBD1,TRBJ1-6,.,CASSTRTGEQSPLHF,TGTGCCAGCAGCACCCGGACAGGGGAGCAGTCACCCCTCCACTTT
TRBV10-3,TRBD2,TRBJ2-2,.,CAISRNIPSGGHIRFTGELFF,TGTGCCATCAGCCGAAACATACCCAGCGGGGGGCACATACGATTCACCGGGGAGCTGTTTTTT
TRBV28,.,TRBJ2-5,few,CASSFFGQTKETQYF,TGTGCCAGCAGTTTTTTCGGACAGACAAAAGAGACCCAGTACTTC
TRBV5-4,.,TRBJ2-7,.,CASSPDGGEQYF,TGTGCCAGCAGCCCGGACGGGGGAGAGCAGTACTTC
TRBV7-9,TRBD1,TRBJ1-2,.,CASSPARDRGRVDYGYTF,TGTGCCAGCAGCCCCGCCCGGGACAGGGGGCGCGTAGACTATGGCTACACCTTC
TRBV29-1,TRBD2,TRBJ2-5,.,CSVGATGGGQETQYF,TGCAGCGTTGGGGCTACCGGGGGGGGACAAGAGACCCAGTACTTC
TRBV23-1,.,TRBJ2-7,.,CASSQDSFSYEQYF,TGCGCCAGCAGTCAGGACAGTTTCTCCTACGAGCAGTACTTC
TRBV9,TRBD1,TRBJ2-5,.,CASSGPGQEETQYF,TGTGCCAGCAGCGGGCCGGGACAGGAGGAGACCCAGTACTTC
TRBV30,TRBD2,TRBJ2-1,.,CAWSGGLADYNEQFF,TGTGCCTGGAGTGGGGGACTAGCGGACTACAATGAGCAGTTCTTC
TRBV27,TRBD2,TRBJ2-5,.,CASSSSGTSEETQYF,TGTGCCAGCAGTTCCTCCGGGACTAGCGAAGAGACCCAGTACTTC